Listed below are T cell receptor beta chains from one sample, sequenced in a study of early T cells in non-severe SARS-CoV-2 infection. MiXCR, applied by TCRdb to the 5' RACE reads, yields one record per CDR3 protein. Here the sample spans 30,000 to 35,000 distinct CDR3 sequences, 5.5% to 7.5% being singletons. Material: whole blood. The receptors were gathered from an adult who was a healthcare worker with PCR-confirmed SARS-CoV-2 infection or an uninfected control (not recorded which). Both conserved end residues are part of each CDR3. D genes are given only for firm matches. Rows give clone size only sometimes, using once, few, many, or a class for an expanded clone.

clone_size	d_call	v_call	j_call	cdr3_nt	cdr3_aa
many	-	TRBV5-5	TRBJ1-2	TGTGCCAGCAGCTTAGGCCTAACCTCTAACTATGGCTACACCTTC	CASSLGLTSNYGYTF
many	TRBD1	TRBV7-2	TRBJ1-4	TGTGCCAGCAGCCCACTCTCGGACAGGGGATCCGAAAAACTGTTTTTT	CASSPLSDRGSEKLFF
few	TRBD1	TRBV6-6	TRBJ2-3	TGTGCCAGCAGTTACGCGTCCGGGACAGGGTACTCAGATACGCAGTATTTT	CASSYASGTGYSDTQYF
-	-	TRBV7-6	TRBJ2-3	TGTGCCAGCAGCCAAGGGACTCTTCGCACAGATACGCAGTATTTT	CASSQGTLRTDTQYF
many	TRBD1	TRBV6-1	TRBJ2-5	TGTGCCAGCAGTGCGCAGATCGGACAGGCGAGTCGAGAGACCCAGTACTTC	CASSAQIGQASRETQYF
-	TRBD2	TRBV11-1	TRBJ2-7	TGTGCCAGCAGCTTAGGGACTAGCGGGGGCAACCGGCACGAGCAGTACTTC	CASSLGTSGGNRHEQYF
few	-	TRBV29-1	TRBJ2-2	TGCAGCGTAGACCGGGCCGGAACCGGGGAGCTGTTTTTT	CSVDRAGTGELFF
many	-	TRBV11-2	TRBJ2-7	TGTGCCAGCAGCGGGTTATCCTACGAGCAGTACTTC	CASSGLSYEQYF
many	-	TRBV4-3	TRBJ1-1	TGCGCCAGCAGCCAAGATGCCAGGGAAAGAGGAACTGAAGCTTTCTTT	CASSQDARERGTEAFF
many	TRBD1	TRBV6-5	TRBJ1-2	TGTGCCAGCAGTTACGACAGGGCGCCATATGGCTACACCTTC	CASSYDRAPYGYTF
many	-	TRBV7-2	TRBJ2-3	TGTGCCAGCAGCTTGATCGGGGCAGATACGCAGTATTTT	CASSLIGADTQYF
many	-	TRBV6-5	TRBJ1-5	TGTGCCAGCAGTTACTCTGGGGGGGATCAGCCCCAGCATTTT	CASSYSGGDQPQHF
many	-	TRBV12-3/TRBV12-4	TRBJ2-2	TGTGCCAGCAGTTTCCCTACAGTGGGCACCGGGGAGCTGTTTTTT	CASSFPTVGTGELFF
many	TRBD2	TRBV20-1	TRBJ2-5	TGCAGTGCTAGAGATCTGCTAGCGGGCTTCCAAGAGACCCAGTACTTC	CSARDLLAGFQETQYF
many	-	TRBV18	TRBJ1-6	TGTGCCAGCTCACCGCCGGCAGGGGAAAATTCACCCCTCCACTTT	CASSPPAGENSPLHF
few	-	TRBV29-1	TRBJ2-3	TGCAGCGTTCGCCAACAGGGAGCTAGCACAGATACGCAGTATTTT	CSVRQQGASTDTQYF
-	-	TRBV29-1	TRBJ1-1	TGCAGCGTTATGTGGGACACTGAAGCTTTCTTT	CSVMWDTEAFF
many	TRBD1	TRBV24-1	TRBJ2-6	TGTGCCACCAGTGATGGACAGGGGGCAACGGGGGCCAACGTCCTGACTTTC	CATSDGQGATGANVLTF
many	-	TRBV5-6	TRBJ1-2	TGTGCCAGCAGCTTGGCTAAGGGCTACACCTTC	CASSLAKGYTF
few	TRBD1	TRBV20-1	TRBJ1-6	TGCAGTGCTCCTGGACCAGGGGGAGCGCCCCTCCACTTT	CSAPGPGGAPLHF
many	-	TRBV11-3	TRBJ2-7	TGTGCCAGCAGCCAGGGGTCCGAGCAGTACTTC	CASSQGSEQYF
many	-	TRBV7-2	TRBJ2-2	TGTGCCAGCAGCGACCCGGCGGTAGCGTCGAACACCGGGGAGCTGTTTTTT	CASSDPAVASNTGELFF
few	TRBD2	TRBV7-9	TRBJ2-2	TGTGCCAGCATTGTAAGCGGGGACAACACCGGGGAGCTGTTTTTT	CASIVSGDNTGELFF
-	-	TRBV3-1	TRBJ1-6	TGTGCCAGCAGCCAAGGTACTTCACCCCTCCACTTT	CASSQGTSPLHF
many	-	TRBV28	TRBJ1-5	TGTGCCAGCAGTTTACTCCAGGGCGATCAGCCCCAGCATTTT	CASSLLQGDQPQHF
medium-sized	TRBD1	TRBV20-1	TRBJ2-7	TGCAGTGCTAGGAACAGGGGACGGACCTACGAGCAGTACTTC	CSARNRGRTYEQYF
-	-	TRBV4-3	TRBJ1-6	TGCGCCAGCAGCCAAGGGGGCGCATATTCACCCCTCCACTTT	CASSQGGAYSPLHF
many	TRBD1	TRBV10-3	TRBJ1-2	TGTGCCATCAGTGCAACGGGACAGGGCAACTATGGCTACACCTTC	CAISATGQGNYGYTF